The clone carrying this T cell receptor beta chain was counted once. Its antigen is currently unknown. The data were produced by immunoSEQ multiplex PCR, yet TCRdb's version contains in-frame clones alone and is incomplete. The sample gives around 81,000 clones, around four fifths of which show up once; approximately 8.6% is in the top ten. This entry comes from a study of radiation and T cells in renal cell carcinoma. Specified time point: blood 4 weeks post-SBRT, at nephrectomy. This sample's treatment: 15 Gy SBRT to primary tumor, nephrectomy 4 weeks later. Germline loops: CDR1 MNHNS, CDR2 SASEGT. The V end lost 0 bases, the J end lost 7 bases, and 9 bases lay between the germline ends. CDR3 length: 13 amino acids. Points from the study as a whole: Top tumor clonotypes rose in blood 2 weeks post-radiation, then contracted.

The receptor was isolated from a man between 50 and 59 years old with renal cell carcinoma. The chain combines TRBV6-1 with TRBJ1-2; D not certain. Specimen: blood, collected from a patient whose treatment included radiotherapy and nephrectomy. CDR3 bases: TGTGCCAGCAGTGAAGCTAGACATAGTGGCTACACCTTC. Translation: CASSEARHSGYTF.